This TCR beta chain was documented in a study of CD8+ T cells in alopecia areata. The length of the CDR3 is 12 residues. Germline values: CDR1 SQVTM, CDR2 ANQGSEA. The V end lost 3 bases, the J end lost 1 base, and 6 bases lay between the germline ends. Treatment denoted: oral pan-JAK inhibitor, 5-10 mg twice daily. Peripheral blood and lesional scalp punch biopsies were taken from alopecia areata patients. Reverse transcribed after extraction, RNA yielded cDNA as the sequencing template. The assay was immunoSEQ multiplex PCR, and TCRdb's table has in-frame clones only and misses some. The data contain over 95,000 clones, more than 55% of them singletons. This clone was detected a few times.

The V and J genes are TRBV29-1 and TRBJ1-1, with unresolved D. The material sequenced was CD8+ T cells sorted from blood, taken at week 4, from a patient treated with tofacitinib. This clonotype originated in a human donor with alopecia areata. For the CDR3, the DNA is TGCAGCGTTGAGTTCGAGAACACTGAAGCTTTCTTT. Amino acids: CSVEFENTEAFF.